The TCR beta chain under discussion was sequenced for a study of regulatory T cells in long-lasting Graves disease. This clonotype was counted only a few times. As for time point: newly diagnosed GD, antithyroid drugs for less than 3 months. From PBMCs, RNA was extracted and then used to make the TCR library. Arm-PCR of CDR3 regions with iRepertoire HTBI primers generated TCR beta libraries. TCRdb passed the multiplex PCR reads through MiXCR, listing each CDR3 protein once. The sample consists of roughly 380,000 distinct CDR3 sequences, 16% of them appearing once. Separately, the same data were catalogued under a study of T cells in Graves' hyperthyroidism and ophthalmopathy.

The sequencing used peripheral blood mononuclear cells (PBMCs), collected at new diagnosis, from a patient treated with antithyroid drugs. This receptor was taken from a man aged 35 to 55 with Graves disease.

The CDR3 region is CSARRDRGVHEQYF. The CDR3 DNA sequence: TGCAGTGCTAGAAGGGACAGGGGTGTCCACGAGCAGTACTTC. The rearrangement links TRBV20-1 to TRBJ2-7, with 10 bases lining up with TRBD1. Germline CDR1 and CDR2: DFQATT and SNEGSKA (reference sequence). This CDR3 comprises 14 residues. V dropped 2 bases and J dropped 5; count of bases not matched to a gene: 6.